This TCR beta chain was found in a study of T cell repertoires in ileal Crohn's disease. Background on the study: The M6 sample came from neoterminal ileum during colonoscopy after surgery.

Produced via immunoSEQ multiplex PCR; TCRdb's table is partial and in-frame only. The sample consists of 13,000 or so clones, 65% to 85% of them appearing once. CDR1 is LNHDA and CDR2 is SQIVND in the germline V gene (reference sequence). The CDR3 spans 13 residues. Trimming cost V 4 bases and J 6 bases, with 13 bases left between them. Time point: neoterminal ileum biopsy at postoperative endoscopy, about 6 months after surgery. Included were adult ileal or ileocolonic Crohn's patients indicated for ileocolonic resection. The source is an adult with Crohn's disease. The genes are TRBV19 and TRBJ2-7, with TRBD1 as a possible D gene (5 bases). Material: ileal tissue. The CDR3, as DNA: TGTGCCAGTAGTACACTGGACAAACCCGAGCAGTACTTC. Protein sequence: CASSTLDKPEQYF.